These T cell receptor beta chains were read from a single sample in a study of T cell changes during pregnancy in multiple sclerosis. Sequenced by immunoSEQ multiplex PCR; TCRdb stores in-frame clones only, minus some. This sample carries roughly 70,000 clones, approximately 90% of them seen once, and the ten largest clones take 1.2%. The sequences come from peripheral blood, collected in the third trimester of pregnancy. These receptors originate from a female donor with multiple sclerosis, enrolled in a pregnancy study. Each CDR3 is given with its conserved first and last residue. D genes are given only for firm matches. The listing skips clone size in some rows; elsewhere it reads once, few, many or a size class.

TRBV11-2	TRBJ2-2	NA	TRBD2	CASSLGLAGNTGELFF	TGTGCCAGCAGCTTAGGGTTAGCGGGCAACACCGGGGAGCTGTTTTTT
TRBV27	TRBJ2-1	NA	TRBD2	CASRLAGGPGYEQFF	TGTGCCAGCAGACTAGCGGGAGGGCCCGGGTATGAGCAGTTCTTC
TRBV11-2	TRBJ2-7	NA	NA	CASSSVLGFEQYF	TGTGCCAGCAGCTCGGTACTAGGCTTCGAGCAGTACTTC
TRBV28	TRBJ2-5	NA	NA	CASRGQGYETQYF	TGTGCCAGCAGAGGGCAGGGGTACGAGACCCAGTACTTC
TRBV6-5	TRBJ1-2	NA	NA	CASTRGDGYTF	TGTGCCAGCACCCGGGGGGACGGCTACACCTTC
TRBV30	TRBJ2-7	NA	TRBD2	CAWGTSGYEQYF	TGTGCCTGGGGGACTAGCGGCTACGAGCAGTACTTC
TRBV19	TRBJ2-7	NA	TRBD2	CATGTSGRIEQYF	TGTGCCACTGGGACTAGCGGGAGAATCGAGCAGTACTTC
TRBV29-1	TRBJ2-7	once	TRBD1	CSVELGQGTNEQYF	TGCAGCGTTGAACTGGGACAGGGAACTAACGAGCAGTACTTC
TRBV30	TRBJ1-4	NA	NA	CAWSGYSGEKLFF	TGTGCCTGGAGTGGATATTCCGGTGAAAAACTGTTTTTT
TRBV4-2	TRBJ1-6	NA	NA	CASSQDLNSPLHF	TGTGCCAGCAGCCAAGACCTTAATTCACCCCTCCACTTT
TRBV18	TRBJ2-7	NA	NA	CASSPTRETYEQYF	TGTGCCAGCTCACCAACGAGGGAAACCTACGAGCAGTACTTC
TRBV25-1	TRBJ2-7	NA	NA	CASGISYEQYF	TGTGCCAGCGGCATCTCCTACGAGCAGTACTTC
TRBV4-3	TRBJ1-4	NA	NA	CASSQDLDSQKLFF	TGCGCCAGCAGCCAAGACCTGGACAGCCAAAAACTGTTTTTT
TRBV13	TRBJ2-2	NA	TRBD1	CASSLVRGQGFVAGELFF	TGTGCCAGCAGCTTAGTTCGAGGACAGGGGTTCGTAGCCGGGGAGCTGTTTTTT
TRBV10-2	TRBJ2-7	NA	TRBD2	CASSEPGLGSYEQYF	TGCGCCAGCAGTGAACCGGGACTAGGCTCCTACGAGCAGTACTTC
TRBV28	TRBJ1-1	NA	TRBD1	CASSPSPGQDTPEAFF	TGTGCCAGCAGTCCGTCACCGGGACAGGATACCCCTGAAGCTTTCTTT
TRBV5-4	TRBJ2-7	NA	TRBD1	CASSLKQGAYEQYF	TGTGCCAGCAGCTTGAAACAGGGGGCCTACGAGCAGTACTTC
TRBV28	TRBJ2-7	NA	TRBD1	CASSPSEGQVSSYEQYF	TGTGCCAGCAGTCCCTCCGAGGGACAGGTTAGCTCCTACGAGCAGTACTTC
TRBV6-5	TRBJ2-1	NA	TRBD2	CASSPLAGVYNEQFF	TGTGCCAGCAGTCCCCTAGCGGGGGTCTACAATGAGCAGTTCTTC
TRBV5-6	TRBJ2-2	NA	TRBD2	CASSSMTSGSTGELFF	TGTGCCAGCAGCTCGATGACTAGCGGGAGTACCGGGGAGCTGTTTTTT
TRBV5-5	TRBJ1-4	once	TRBD1	CASSFGDRGRANEKLFF	TGTGCCAGCAGCTTTGGGGACAGGGGGCGGGCTAATGAAAAACTGTTTTTT
TRBV6-5	TRBJ2-7	few	NA	CASSNSLGQTGEQYF	TGTGCCAGCAGCAACTCCCTAGGACAGACCGGTGAGCAGTACTTC
TRBV10-3	TRBJ1-3	NA	TRBD1	CAISKQGADGNTIYF	TGTGCCATCAGTAAACAGGGGGCGGATGGAAACACCATATATTTT
TRBV7-9	TRBJ2-7	NA	NA	CASSRDTNYEQYF	TGTGCCAGCAGCCGCGACACGAACTACGAGCAGTACTTC
TRBV4-2	TRBJ2-5	NA	NA	CASSPGAQETQYF	TGTGCCAGCAGCCCGGGAGCCCAAGAGACCCAGTACTTC
TRBV5-1	TRBJ2-2	NA	NA	CASIRGQTFGGGELFF	TGCGCCAGCATTCGGGGACAGACATTCGGGGGCGGGGAGCTGTTTTTT
TRBV4-2	TRBJ2-7	NA	TRBD1	CASRGTGTGGYEQYF	TGTGCCAGCAGAGGAACCGGGACAGGGGGTTACGAGCAGTACTTC
TRBV29-1	TRBJ2-5	NA	TRBD2	CSVTIAGGGETQYF	TGCAGCGTTACTATAGCGGGAGGAGGAGAGACCCAGTACTTC
TRBV19	TRBJ1-2	NA	NA	CASSIDRKAVPLYGYTF	TGTGCCAGTAGTATAGATCGGAAGGCGGTACCTCTCTATGGCTACACCTTC
TRBV6-1	TRBJ1-1	many	NA	CASSVEGPNTEAFF	TGTGCCAGCAGTGTCGAGGGCCCGAACACTGAAGCTTTCTTT
TRBV11-2	TRBJ2-7	NA	TRBD1	CASSPETGSYEQYF	TGTGCCAGCAGCCCGGAGACAGGGTCTTACGAGCAGTACTTC
TRBV5-6	TRBJ1-5	NA	TRBD1	CASSQLGQGFGNQPQHF	TGTGCCAGCAGCCAGTTGGGACAGGGTTTTGGTAATCAGCCCCAGCATTTT
TRBV4-3	TRBJ2-1	NA	TRBD2	CASSQASGNYNEQFF	TGCGCCAGCAGCCAAGCTAGCGGGAATTACAATGAGCAGTTCTTC
TRBV19	TRBJ1-1	NA	NA	CASSIGGGMAFF	TGTGCCAGTAGTATTGGGGGAGGGATGGCTTTCTTT
TRBV6-1	TRBJ1-5	NA	NA	CASSESGSNSNQPQHF	TGTGCCAGCAGTGAATCGGGGAGTAATAGCAATCAGCCCCAGCATTTT
TRBV5-1	TRBJ2-3	NA	NA	CASSPAEGRASTDTQYF	TGCGCCAGCAGCCCGGCCGAGGGCCGTGCTAGCACAGATACGCAGTATTTT
TRBV28	TRBJ1-3	once	TRBD1	CASSPTGVRGNTIYF	TGTGCCAGCAGTCCAACAGGGGTAAGGGGAAACACCATATATTTT
TRBV28	TRBJ1-1	NA	TRBD1	CATEGASTEAFF	TGTGCCACGGAGGGGGCGAGCACTGAAGCTTTCTTT
TRBV7-2	TRBJ1-6	NA	TRBD1	CASSPQGVSTPLHF	TGTGCCAGCAGCCCACAGGGGGTTAGTACACCCCTCCACTTT
TRBV7-2	TRBJ2-5	NA	NA	CASSKDSLQETQYF	TGTGCCAGCAGCAAGGACAGCCTCCAAGAGACCCAGTACTTC
TRBV2	TRBJ1-3	NA	NA	CATNREYGNTIYF	TGTGCCACCAACAGGGAATACGGAAACACCATATATTTT
TRBV2	TRBJ2-3	once	TRBD2	CASTPGLAGGTDTQYF	TGTGCCAGCACTCCGGGACTAGCGGGAGGCACAGATACGCAGTATTTT
TRBV25-1	TRBJ1-5	NA	NA	CASSVGGNNQPQHF	TGTGCCAGCAGTGTCGGAGGGAACAATCAGCCCCAGCATTTT
TRBV23-1	TRBJ1-3	NA	NA	CASSQSYGISGNTIYF	TGCGCCAGCAGTCAATCGTACGGGATTAGCGGAAACACCATATATTTT
TRBV7-2	TRBJ2-2	few	TRBD2	CASSSGLAGVNTGELFF	TGTGCCAGCAGCTCGGGACTAGCGGGAGTGAACACCGGGGAGCTGTTTTTT
TRBV28	TRBJ2-1	NA	TRBD2	CASTRLAGLAGNNEQFF	TGTGCCAGCACCCGCTTGGCAGGACTAGCGGGAAACAATGAGCAGTTCTTC
TRBV6-6	TRBJ2-7	NA	TRBD1	CASSRGQGGEQYF	TGTGCCAGCAGCCGGGGACAGGGTGGCGAGCAGTACTTC
TRBV19	TRBJ2-6	NA	NA	CASSMYRASGANVLTF	TGTGCCAGTAGTATGTACAGGGCTAGCGGGGCCAACGTCCTGACTTTC
TRBV27	TRBJ2-7	NA	TRBD1	CASSLGTGHNEQYF	TGTGCCAGCAGTTTAGGGACAGGTCACAACGAGCAGTACTTC
TRBV28	TRBJ2-7	few	NA	CASRAQGGLSYEQYF	TGTGCCAGCAGGGCCCAGGGGGGACTCTCCTACGAGCAGTACTTC
TRBV28	TRBJ2-7	NA	NA	CASSLDSDEQYF	TGTGCCAGCAGTTTAGACAGTGACGAGCAGTACTTC
TRBV6-5	TRBJ2-1	NA	NA	CASSYGDLPSHNEQFF	TGTGCCAGCAGTTACGGCGACTTGCCGTCCCACAATGAGCAGTTCTTC
TRBV7-3	TRBJ2-3	NA	NA	CASSFGQQHTQYF	TGTGCCAGCAGTTTTGGACAGCAGCATACGCAGTATTTT
TRBV11-2	TRBJ2-7	NA	NA	CASSKRTLSYEQYF	TGTGCCAGCAGCAAACGGACACTTTCCTACGAGCAGTACTTC
TRBV19	TRBJ2-1	NA	NA	CASSISGNNEQFF	TGTGCCAGTAGTATCTCAGGGAACAATGAGCAGTTCTTC
TRBV27	TRBJ2-7	NA	NA	CASSLYVPGYEQYF	TGTGCCAGCAGTTTATACGTTCCCGGTTACGAGCAGTACTTC
TRBV10-3	TRBJ2-7	once	TRBD2	CAIRGGSSSYEQYF	TGTGCCATCAGGGGAGGGTCCAGCTCCTACGAGCAGTACTTC
TRBV28	TRBJ2-2	NA	NA	CASSSSGTMTTGELFF	TGTGCCAGCAGTTCCTCCGGGACAATGACAACCGGGGAGCTGTTTTTT
TRBV6-6	TRBJ1-5	NA	NA	CASSYRDSNQPQHF	TGTGCCAGCAGTTACCGGGATAGCAATCAGCCCCAGCATTTT